This TCR beta chain was retrieved from a study of CD8+ T cells in alopecia areata. Study-wide context: Tofacitinib treatment spanned 6 to 18 months, with 6 months off drug afterward. Affected scalp percentage set treated patients' severity scores. Study results and limitations: Numerous clones, expanded in lesions, remained in scalp and blood during tofacitinib.

As to treatment: oral pan-JAK inhibitor, 5-10 mg twice daily. The junction had 11 bases not matched to a gene; V was cut back by 8 bases and J by 5 bases. Germline V lookup: CDR1 SNHLY, CDR2 FYNNEI. The CDR3 is 14 residues long. Points on this clone: Antigen: not known.

The authors extracted RNA and reverse transcribed it into cDNA as the sequencing template. The assay was immunoSEQ multiplex PCR, and TCRdb's table has in-frame clones only and misses some. The sample has about 140,000 clones; about 86% are singletons. V gene TRBV2 combines with J gene TRBJ2-7; 8 bases fit TRBD2. The sequencing used CD8+ T cells sorted from blood, collected at week 4, from a patient treated with tofacitinib. The sequence was obtained from a human donor with alopecia areata. The CDR3 here is CASSSSGIGNEQYF. In DNA form, the CDR3 reads TGTGCCAGCTCGAGTAGCGGGATTGGCAACGAGCAGTACTTC.